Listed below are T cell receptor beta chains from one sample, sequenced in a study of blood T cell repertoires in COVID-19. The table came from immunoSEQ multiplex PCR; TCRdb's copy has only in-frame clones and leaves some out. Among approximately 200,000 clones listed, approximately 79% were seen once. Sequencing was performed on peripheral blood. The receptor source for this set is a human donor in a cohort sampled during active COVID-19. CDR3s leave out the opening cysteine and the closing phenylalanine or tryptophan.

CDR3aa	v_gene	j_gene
ATSRDTSGRGETQY	TRBV15	TRBJ2-5
ASSRGLAGYSWEQY	TRBV3-1/TRBV3-2	TRBJ2-7
ASSFQSSAVQETQY	TRBV5-1	TRBJ2-5
AGNFRDRGEKLF	TRBV7-2	TRBJ1-4
ASSSSRDRSYEQY	TRBV7-2	TRBJ2-7
ASSFRGRHEQY	TRBV5-6	TRBJ2-7
ASSYSGLPSGANVLT	TRBV6-2/TRBV6-3	TRBJ2-6
ASSLSRLAGGNEQF	TRBV11-3	TRBJ2-1
ASSPAGSNQPQH	TRBV18	TRBJ1-5
ASSLAGGSYEQY	TRBV7-2	TRBJ2-7
ASSLETHNEQF	TRBV11-3	TRBJ2-1
SVEGGLAGVPYNEQF	TRBV29-1	TRBJ2-1
SVRGSGANVLT	TRBV29-1	TRBJ2-6
ASSLALRAGTEAF	TRBV5-1	TRBJ1-1
ASSLYGTGPYEQY	TRBV27	TRBJ2-7
ASRLTSGSITGELF	TRBV2	TRBJ2-2
ASSFRTGISQF	TRBV5-6	TRBJ2-1
AWNPSGGPNQPQH	TRBV30	TRBJ1-5
ASSRYRVSNQPQH	TRBV5-8	TRBJ1-5
ASPRAAYTEAF	TRBV28	TRBJ1-1
ASSRLRDSKNEQF	TRBV19	TRBJ2-1
ASSPPSAGATYEQY	TRBV18	TRBJ2-7
ASSLDKPNQPQH	TRBV28	TRBJ1-5
ASRVQENTEAF	TRBV5-1	TRBJ1-1
ASSLAAAVNTGELF	TRBV7-7	TRBJ2-2
ASSEAGGDEQY	TRBV6-1	TRBJ2-7
ASSLEWGNKNSPLH	TRBV5-4	TRBJ1-6
ASSFTGTRETQY	TRBV5-1	TRBJ2-5
AISQRGGGDSNQPQH	TRBV10-3	TRBJ1-5
ASSLGGMDTEAF	TRBV11-2	TRBJ1-1
ASSFFGTNYEQY	TRBV28	TRBJ2-7
ASSATAQGPLH	TRBV7-2	TRBJ1-6
ASSQDLGFPPARTDTQY	TRBV4-3	TRBJ2-3
ATSRSGRSQPQH	TRBV24-1	TRBJ1-5
ASSPQTGENEQY	TRBV9	TRBJ2-7
ASSLAGFQETQY	TRBV6-5	TRBJ2-5
ASSPGSSSGNTIY	TRBV3-1/TRBV3-2	TRBJ1-3
AQGAHEQF	TRBV7-3	TRBJ2-1
ASSLRSGNDEQY	TRBV27	TRBJ2-7
ASSAFDRVYNSPLH	TRBV6-1	TRBJ1-6